This TCR beta chain was retrieved from a study of blood T cell repertoires in COVID-19. CDR1 and CDR2 (germline): MNHEY, SMNVEV (reference sequence). V was clipped by 5 bases and J by 7 bases; unmatched bases: 14. This CDR3 region has 17 residues. Produced via immunoSEQ multiplex PCR; TCRdb's table is partial and in-frame only. Among 400,000 to 500,000 clones, roughly 90% were seen once, and the ten largest hold approximately 1.8%. V usage is TRBV27 and J usage is TRBJ2-1, with 10 bases aligning to TRBD1. Source material: PBMCs or T cells enriched from blood (not recorded which). The receptor was derived from a woman aged 40-49 years who had recovered from COVID-19. CDR3 region: CASSPPRRTGGLNEQFF. CDR3 nucleotide sequence: TGTGCCAGCAGTCCCCCCCGGAGGACAGGGGGTCTGAATGAGCAGTTCTTC.